Listed below are T cell receptor beta chains from one sample, sequenced in a study of blood T cell repertoires in COVID-19. Data came from immunoSEQ multiplex PCR; TCRdb stores just in-frame clones and leaves some out. The sample lists hundreds of thousands of clones, roughly four fifths occurring once. The specimen was PBMCs or T cells enriched from blood (not recorded which). All receptors derive from a woman in her forties or fifties who had been exposed to COVID-19. The CDR3 runs from the conserved cysteine through the conserved F or W. A D gene is named only where the DNA matches it firmly. For some rows the clone size is stated as once, few or many, or as a class when expanded; others skip it.

v_gene	abundance	d_gene	j_gene	len	CDR3nt	CDR3aa
TRBV2	NA	TRBD1	TRBJ1-4	16	TGTGCCAGCAGCCTGGACAGGCCCTCAACTAATGAAAAACTGTTTTTT	CASSLDRPSTNEKLFF
TRBV25-1	NA	NA	TRBJ2-4	13	TGTGCCAGCAGTGGAAAAACAGCGGGCATTCAGTACTTC	CASSGKTAGIQYF
TRBV7-2	NA	NA	TRBJ2-3	14	TGTGCCAGCACCCTACTTAGAGGCACAGATACGCAGTATTTT	CASTLLRGTDTQYF
TRBV12-3/TRBV12-4	NA	TRBD1	TRBJ1-2	13	TGTGCCAGCTCCCGGGACAGGGTGGATGGCTACACCTTC	CASSRDRVDGYTF
TRBV19	few	NA	TRBJ1-1	15	TGTGCCAGTAGTATCACGGGAGTTCTTAACGCTGAAGCTTTCTTT	CASSITGVLNAEAFF
TRBV15	NA	NA	TRBJ1-5	17	TGTGCCACCAGCAGAAACGACAGGATTGGGACCGCTCAGCCCCAGCATTTT	CATSRNDRIGTAQPQHF
TRBV7-2	NA	TRBD1	TRBJ1-1	13	TGTGCCAGCAGCTTGGGGACAGGGGTGTCGGCTTTCTTT	CASSLGTGVSAFF
TRBV3-1/TRBV3-2	NA	NA	TRBJ1-1	13	TGTGCCAGCAGCCGGCTAGGGGGCACTGAAGCTTTCTTT	CASSRLGGTEAFF
TRBV6-5	NA	NA	TRBJ1-1	14	TGTGCCAGCAGTTACCACTACCGGGGAAGTGAAGCTTTCTTT	CASSYHYRGSEAFF
TRBV18	NA	NA	TRBJ1-6	15	TGTGCCAGCTCACCCGGAGCTGGACAGAATTCACCCCTCCACTTT	CASSPGAGQNSPLHF
TRBV6-5	NA	TRBD1	TRBJ1-1	15	TGTGCCAGCATTGCGGACAGGGGGCGATGGGGTGAAGCTTTCTTT	CASIADRGRWGEAFF
TRBV28	NA	NA	TRBJ1-6	15	TGTGCCAGCAGTAAAAAGGACAGCTGGAATTCACCCCTCCACTTT	CASSKKDSWNSPLHF
TRBV4-2	few	TRBD1	TRBJ1-1	15	TGTGCCAGCAGCCAAGAGACAGGGCAGAACACTGAAGCTTTCTTT	CASSQETGQNTEAFF
TRBV11-2	NA	NA	TRBJ1-4	15	TGTGCCAGCAGCTCTAGGGGAGGGGTGAATGAAAAACTGTTTTTT	CASSSRGGVNEKLFF
TRBV19	NA	TRBD2	TRBJ2-3	15	TGTGCCAGTAGTACCAGCGGGGGGGCGACAGATACGCAGTATTTT	CASSTSGGATDTQYF
TRBV13	NA	NA	TRBJ1-1	12	TGTGCCAGCAGCCCAGTAAACACTGAAGCTTTCTTT	CASSPVNTEAFF
TRBV11-3	NA	TRBD1	TRBJ2-6	17	TGTGCCAGCAGCCCAGGGACAGCTAACCCTGGGGCCAACGTCCTGACTTTC	CASSPGTANPGANVLTF
TRBV5-1	few	TRBD1	TRBJ1-6	15	TGCGCCAGCAGCTTTACCGGGACAGTTAATTCACCCCTCCACTTT	CASSFTGTVNSPLHF
TRBV2	NA	NA	TRBJ1-1	13	TGTGCCAGCAACCCGCCGGTGAACACTGAAGCTTTCTTT	CASNPPVNTEAFF
TRBV6-5	NA	TRBD1	TRBJ2-7	14	TGTGCCAGCAGTTACTCGAGGGACAGCTACGAGCAGTACTTC	CASSYSRDSYEQYF
TRBV9	NA	TRBD1	TRBJ1-1	15	TGTGCCAGCAGCGCCTCGGGACAGCCGAACACTGAAGCTTTCTTT	CASSASGQPNTEAFF
TRBV13	NA	TRBD1	TRBJ1-1	14	TGTGCCAGCAGTTCCGGACAGGGATTTTCTGAAGCTTTCTTT	CASSSGQGFSEAFF
TRBV11-2	once	TRBD1	TRBJ2-2	19	TGTGCCAGCAGCACAGTGCAGGGGGCGCGGGTAGGAAGCACCGGGGAGCTGTTTTTT	CASSTVQGARVGSTGELFF
TRBV5-6	NA	TRBD1	TRBJ2-7	15	TGTGCCAGCAGCTTACCCGGGACAGGGTCCTACGAGCAGTACTTC	CASSLPGTGSYEQYF
TRBV28	NA	NA	TRBJ1-2	11	TGTGCCAGCAGTTCCGACAAGCACTACACCTTC	CASSSDKHYTF
TRBV13	NA	TRBD2	TRBJ2-3	15	TGTGCCAGCAGCCCCGGGGGGGGTAGGACAGATACGCAGTATTTT	CASSPGGGRTDTQYF
TRBV24-1	NA	NA	TRBJ1-1	12	TGTGCCACCAGAAGGGAGTCCACTGAAGCTTTCTTT	CATRRESTEAFF